The text below deals with one T cell receptor (beta chain). The entry originates in a study of T cell changes during pregnancy in multiple sclerosis. This table comes from immunoSEQ multiplex PCR, and its TCRdb copy is limited to in-frame clones, with some not included. The sample includes over 35,000 clones, around 93% of them seen just once. The junction had 9 bases not matched to a gene; V was cut back by 4 bases and J by 3 bases. The CDR3 is 15 amino acids. Germline CDR1 is SGHNT and CDR2 is YYREEE (reference sequence). The chain joins TRBV5-4 to TRBJ2-7, with 8 bases lining up with TRBD1. The TCR was taken from a female donor with multiple sclerosis, enrolled in a pregnancy study. The material was CD8+ T cells from peripheral blood mononuclear cells, obtained in the third trimester of pregnancy. The CDR3 sequence: CASSRGTGEFYEQYF. CDR3 DNA: TGTGCCAGCAGCCGCGGGACAGGAGAGTTCTACGAGCAGTACTTC.